This T cell receptor (beta chain) was sequenced for a study of post-analysis software for immune sequencing data. About the study: Included courses were relapsing-remitting and secondary progressive multiple sclerosis; progressive-relapsing multiple sclerosis was also included.

Each TCR beta cDNA library carried unique molecular identifiers. The yield from about 1 to 10 million T cells was roughly 500,000 cDNA molecules in total. Via MiXCR, TCRdb re-called the PCR reads, giving one row per CDR3 protein. Of about 200,000 distinct CDR3 sequences listed, 29% are singletons. Comments on this clonotype: Antigen specificity is unknown.

The germline V gene has CDR1 MDHEN and CDR2 SYDVKM. CDR3 size: 13 residues. Trimming left V 7 bases short and J 6 bases short, with 13 bases between. Whole-study findings and limits: With TRBV5-6, TRBV5-1 and TRBV20-1 included, about five TRBV segments were more frequent in patients than in controls. A significant reduction in normalized Chao1 diversity was observed in multiple sclerosis patients versus controls. Same-batch samples co-clustered strongly by F measure.

This receptor was obtained from a girl under 18 with multiple sclerosis. J is TRBJ2-1 and V is TRBV28; TRBD2 is a possible D gene (5 bases). The sequencing input was blood. For the CDR3, the DNA is TGTGCCAGCACAACATCCCGGGGCAATGAGCAGTTCTTC. It specifies CASTTSRGNEQFF.